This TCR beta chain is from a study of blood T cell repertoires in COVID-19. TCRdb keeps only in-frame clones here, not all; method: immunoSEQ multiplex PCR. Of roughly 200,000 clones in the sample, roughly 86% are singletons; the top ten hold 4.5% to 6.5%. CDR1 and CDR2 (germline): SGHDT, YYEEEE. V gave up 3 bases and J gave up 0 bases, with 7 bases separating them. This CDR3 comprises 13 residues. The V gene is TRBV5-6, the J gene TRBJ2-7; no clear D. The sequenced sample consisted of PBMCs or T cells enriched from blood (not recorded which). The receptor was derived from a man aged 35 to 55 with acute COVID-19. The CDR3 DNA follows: TGTGCCAGCAGCTACGGGTACTCCTACGAGCAGTACTTC. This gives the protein CASSYGYSYEQYF.